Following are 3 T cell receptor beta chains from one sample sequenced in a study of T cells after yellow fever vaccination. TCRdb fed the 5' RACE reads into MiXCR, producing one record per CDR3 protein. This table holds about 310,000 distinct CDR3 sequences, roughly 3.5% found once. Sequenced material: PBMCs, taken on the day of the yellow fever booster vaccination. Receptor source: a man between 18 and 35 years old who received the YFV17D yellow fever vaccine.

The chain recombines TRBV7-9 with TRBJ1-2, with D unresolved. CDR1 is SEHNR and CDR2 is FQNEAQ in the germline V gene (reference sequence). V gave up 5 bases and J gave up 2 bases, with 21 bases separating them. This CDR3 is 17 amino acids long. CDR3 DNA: TGTGCCAGCAGCCTCCGCCCCGCCGGACGGTTAAACTATGGCTACACCTTC. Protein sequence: CASSLRPAGRLNYGYTF.

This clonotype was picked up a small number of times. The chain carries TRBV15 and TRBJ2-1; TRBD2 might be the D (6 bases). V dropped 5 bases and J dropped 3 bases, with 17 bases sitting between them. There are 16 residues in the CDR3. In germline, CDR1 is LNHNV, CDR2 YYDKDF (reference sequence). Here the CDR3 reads CATSLGGWTNYNEQFF. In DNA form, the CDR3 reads TGTGCCACCAGCTTGGGCGGATGGACTAACTACAATGAGCAGTTCTTC.

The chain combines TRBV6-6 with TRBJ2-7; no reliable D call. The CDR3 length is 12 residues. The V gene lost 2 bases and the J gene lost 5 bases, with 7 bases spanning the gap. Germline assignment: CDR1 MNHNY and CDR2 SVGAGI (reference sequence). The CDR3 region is CASSYAPNEQYV. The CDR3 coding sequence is TGTGCCAGCAGTTACGCTCCGAACGAGCAGTACGTC.